This T cell receptor beta chain came from a study of patients and donors after allogeneic stem cell transplantation. MiXCR, run by TCRdb on the RT-PCR reads, gives a single entry per CDR3 protein. The repertoire holds about 90,000 distinct CDR3 sequences, with around 46% as singletons. Germline-derived CDR1 and CDR2 are MGHRA and YSYEKL. V was cut by 1 base and J by 2 bases, with 15 bases left in between. This CDR3 region has 16 residues. The TCR sequence derives from a human donor who was either an allogeneic HSCT recipient or a stem cell or donor lymphocyte infusion donor (not recorded which). It is not recorded whose cells these are; they may come from a transplant donor. This chain joins TRBV4-1 and TRBJ2-7; D possibly corresponds to TRBD1 (7 bases). Sequenced sample: blood, either unsorted or a sorted T cell fraction (not recorded which). CDR3 DNA sequence: TGCGCCAGCAGCCAAGCGCGGGACAGATTTACCTACGAGCAGTACTTC. Its translation: CASSQARDRFTYEQYF.